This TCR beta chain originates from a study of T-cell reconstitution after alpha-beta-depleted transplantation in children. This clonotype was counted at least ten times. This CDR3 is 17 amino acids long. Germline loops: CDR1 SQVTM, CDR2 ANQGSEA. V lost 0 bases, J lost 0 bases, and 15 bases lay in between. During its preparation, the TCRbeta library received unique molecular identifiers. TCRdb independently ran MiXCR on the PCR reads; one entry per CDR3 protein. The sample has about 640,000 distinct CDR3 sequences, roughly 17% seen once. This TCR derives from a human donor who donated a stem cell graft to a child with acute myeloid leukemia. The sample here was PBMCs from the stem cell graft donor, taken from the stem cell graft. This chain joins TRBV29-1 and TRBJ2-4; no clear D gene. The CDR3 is CSVEDGQRAVAKNIQYF. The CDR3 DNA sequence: TGCAGCGTTGAAGATGGGCAGAGAGCCGTAGCCAAAAACATTCAGTACTTC.